A single sample is the source of the 9 T cell receptor beta chains below, sequenced in a study of blood T cell repertoires in COVID-19. Here immunoSEQ multiplex PCR was the method, and the copy in TCRdb shows in-frame clones only, minus some. The sample lists some 98,000 clones, 75% to 85% seen once, with 20% to 25% in the top ten. Sequencing used peripheral blood. The source is a man aged 60 to 69 with acute or convalescent COVID-19.

The CDR3 spells CASSGNRGSNQPQHF. The CDR3 region has the DNA TGTGCCAGCAGTGGAAACAGGGGTAGCAATCAGCCCCAGCATTTT. The J gene is TRBJ1-5, the V gene TRBV28; 7 bases fit TRBD1. Per the germline V gene, CDR1 is MDHEN and CDR2 is SYDVKM. CDR3 length: 15 residues. Losses at the gene ends were 5 bases for V and 0 bases for J; bases not matched to a gene: 4.

The chain uses TRBV5-4 and TRBJ1-2; D gene uncertain. The CDR3 extends over 13 amino acids. Germline lookup yields CDR1 SGHNT and CDR2 YYREEE (reference sequence). V was pared by 0 bases and J by 7 bases, with 10 bases between. CDR3 protein: CASSLADNRGYTF. The CDR3, as DNA: TGTGCCAGCAGCTTGGCAGACAATCGTGGCTACACCTTC. The whole variable domain, remainder taken from reference TRBV5-4 and TRBJ1-2, is ETGVTQSPTHLIKTRGQQVTLRCSSQSGHNTVSWYQQALGQGPQFIFQYYREEENGRGNFPPRFSGLQFPNYSSELNVNALELDDSALYLCASSLADNRGYTFGSGTRLTVV.

DNA for the CDR3: TGTGCCAGCAGTGCTGGGGGAGCGGGACGACAAGAGACCCAGTACTTC. Its protein is CASSAGGAGRQETQYF. The rearrangement links TRBV28 to TRBJ2-5, with 7 bases aligning to TRBD2. This CDR3 region has 16 residues. CDR1 and CDR2 (germline): MDHEN, SYDVKM. V dropped 5 bases and J dropped 2; count of bases not matched to a gene: 11.

V is TRBV5-1 and J is TRBJ2-5, with D possibly matching TRBD1 (5 bases). V was clipped by 4 bases and J by 3 bases, with 16 bases between them. The germline V gene has CDR1 SGHRS and CDR2 YFSETQ. CDR3 size: 15 residues. Here the CDR3 reads CASSPRPGKEETQYF. For the CDR3, the DNA is TGCGCCAGCAGCCCCAGGCCAGGGAAAGAAGAGACCCAGTACTTC.

V gene TRBV7-2 combines with J gene TRBJ2-1; the match to TRBD1 covers 10 bases. The CDR3 totals 16 residues. Germline CDR1 is SGHTA and CDR2 is FQGNSA. The V and J ends lost 5 bases and 4 bases, in that order; junction bases with no gene match: 8. CDR3 nucleotides: TGTGCCAGCAGCCTCCCCGGGACAGGGGTTTACAATGAGCAGTTCTTC. Protein sequence: CASSLPGTGVYNEQFF.

This clone was counted at least ten times. The V call is TRBV5-4, the J call TRBJ2-7; D perhaps matches TRBD1 (6 bases). Trimming removed 4 bases at V and 4 bases at J, with 24 bases between. This CDR3 comprises 17 residues. CDR1 is SGHNT and CDR2 is YYREEE in the germline V gene (reference sequence). The DNA of the CDR3 is TGTGCCAGCAGCAAAAGCGGCTCCGGGACAACAATTTACGAGCAGTACTTC. Translating gives CASSKSGSGTTIYEQYF.

In its sample, this clone was seen once. This rearrangement joins TRBV18 to TRBJ1-1, with D possibly TRBD1 on 6 matching bases. The CDR3 extends over 14 amino acids. The V and J ends lost 3 bases and 0 bases respectively, with 8 bases between them. Germline loops: CDR1 KGHSH, CDR2 LQKENI. This CDR3 is CASSPWDMNTEAFF. CDR3 nucleotide sequence: TGTGCCAGCTCACCCTGGGACATGAACACTGAAGCTTTCTTT.

V and J are TRBV19 and TRBJ2-1, with 14 bases fitting TRBD2. After removal of 6 bases from V and 7 bases from J, the junction contained 11 bases not matched to a gene. Germline V gene lookup returns CDR1 LNHDA and CDR2 SQIVND (reference sequence). This CDR3 spans 17 amino acids. Here the CDR3 reads CASRPTRTSGGFNEQFF. The DNA for the CDR3 is TGTGCCAGTAGACCAACCCGGACTAGCGGGGGGTTTAATGAGCAGTTCTTC.

This clone was detected only once. J is TRBJ2-2 and V is TRBV6-5, with D possibly matching TRBD1 (6 bases). Trimming removed 7 bases at V and 8 bases at J, with 20 bases between. Germline CDR1 MNHEY, CDR2 SVGAGI. The length of the CDR3 is 15 residues. The CDR3 sequence is CASKTRQERWGELFF. In DNA form, the CDR3 reads TGTGCCAGCAAGACTCGACAGGAGCGTTGGGGGGAGCTGTTTTTT.